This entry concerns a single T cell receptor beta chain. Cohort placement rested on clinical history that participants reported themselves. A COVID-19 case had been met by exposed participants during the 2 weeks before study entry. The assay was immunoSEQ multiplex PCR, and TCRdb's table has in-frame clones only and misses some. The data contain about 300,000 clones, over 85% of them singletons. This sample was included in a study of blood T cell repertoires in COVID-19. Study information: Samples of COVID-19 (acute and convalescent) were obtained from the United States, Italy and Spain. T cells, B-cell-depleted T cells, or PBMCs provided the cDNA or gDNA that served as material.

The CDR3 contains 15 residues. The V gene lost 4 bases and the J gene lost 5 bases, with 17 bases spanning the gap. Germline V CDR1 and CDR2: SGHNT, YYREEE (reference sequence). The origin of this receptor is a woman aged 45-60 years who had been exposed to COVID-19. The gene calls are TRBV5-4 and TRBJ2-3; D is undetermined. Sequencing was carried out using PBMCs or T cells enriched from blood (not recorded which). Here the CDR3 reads CASSPPLVPGDTQYF. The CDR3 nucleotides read TGTGCCAGCAGCCCCCCTCTGGTCCCGGGAGATACGCAGTATTTT.